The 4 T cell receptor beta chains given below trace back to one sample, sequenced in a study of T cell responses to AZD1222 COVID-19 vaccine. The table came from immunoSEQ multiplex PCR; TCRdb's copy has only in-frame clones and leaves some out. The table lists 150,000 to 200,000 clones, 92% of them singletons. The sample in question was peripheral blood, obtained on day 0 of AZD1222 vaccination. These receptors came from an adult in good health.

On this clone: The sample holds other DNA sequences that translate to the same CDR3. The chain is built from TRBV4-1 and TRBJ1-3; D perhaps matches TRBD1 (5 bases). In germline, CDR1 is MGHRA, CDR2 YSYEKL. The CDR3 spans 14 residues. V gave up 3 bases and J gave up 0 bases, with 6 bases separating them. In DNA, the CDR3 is TGCGCCAGCAGCCAGGGGCACTCTGGAAACACCATATATTTT. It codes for CASSQGHSGNTIYF.

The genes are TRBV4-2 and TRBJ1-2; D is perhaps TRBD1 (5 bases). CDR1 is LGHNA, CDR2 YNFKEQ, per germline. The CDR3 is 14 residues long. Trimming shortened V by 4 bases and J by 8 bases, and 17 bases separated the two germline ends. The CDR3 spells CASSPGTAFEGYTF. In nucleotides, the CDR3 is TGTGCCAGCAGCCCTGGGACGGCCTTCGAGGGCTACACCTTC.

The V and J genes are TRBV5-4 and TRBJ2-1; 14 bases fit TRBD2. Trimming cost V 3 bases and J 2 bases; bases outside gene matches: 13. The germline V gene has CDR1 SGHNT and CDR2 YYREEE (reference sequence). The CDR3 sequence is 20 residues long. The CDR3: CASSSMGGLAGAGTYNEQFF. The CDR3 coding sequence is TGTGCCAGCAGCTCGATGGGGGGACTAGCGGGAGCAGGGACCTACAATGAGCAGTTCTTC. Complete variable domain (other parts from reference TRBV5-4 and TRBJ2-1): ETGVTQSPTHLIKTRGQQVTLRCSSQSGHNTVSWYQQALGQGPQFIFQYYREEENGRGNFPPRFSGLQFPNYSSELNVNALELDDSALYLCASSSMGGLAGAGTYNEQFFGPGTRLTVL.

This chain's CDR3 is CASSPRDSNQPQHF. The CDR3 nucleotides are TGTGCCAGTAGTCCCCGTGACAGCAATCAGCCCCAGCATTTT. The rearrangement uses TRBV19 and TRBJ1-5; D ambiguous. This CDR3 region has 14 residues. Germline V lookup: CDR1 LNHDA, CDR2 SQIVND (reference sequence). V was cut by 5 bases and J by 1 base, with 9 bases left in between.